Below are 27 T cell receptor beta chains sequenced from a single sample in a study of CD8+CD57+ T cells in acquired aplastic anemia. The template for TCR beta VDJ and CDR3 sequence profiling was genomic DNA. TCRdb called the reads again in MiXCR, with one record for every CDR3 protein. The data contain around 130,000 distinct CDR3 sequences, 50% to 70% of them singletons. The sequenced patients had an expansion of CD8+CD57+ cells seen by flow cytometry. Sequences were obtained from sorted CD4+, CD8+, or CD8+CD57+ T cells (not recorded which) from PBMCs. All receptors come from a human donor with aplastic anemia.

The table lists this clonotype with a few counts. The chain has TRBV7-8 and TRBJ2-6; no clear D. The CDR3 runs 13 residues. Germline CDR1 reads SGHVS; CDR2 reads FQNEAQ. V was cut by 8 bases and J by 4 bases, with 9 bases left in between. The CDR3 loop is CASFGLGANVLTF. For the CDR3, the DNA is TGTGCCAGCTTTGGCTTGGGGGCCAACGTCCTGACTTTC.

The rearrangement uses TRBV6-1 and TRBJ1-4; D ambiguous. The CDR3 sequence is 15 residues long. With 6 bases removed from V and 0 bases from J, the gap between germline ends came to 11 bases. Germline V lookup: CDR1 MNHNS, CDR2 SASEGT. CDR3 amino acids: CASSLSRATNEKLFF. CDR3 bases: TGTGCCAGCAGCCTATCACGTGCAACTAATGAAAAACTGTTTTTT.

The chain has TRBV5-1 and TRBJ1-4, with D perhaps matching TRBD1 (6 bases). The CDR3 has 15 residues. Trimming removed 0 bases from V and 8 bases from J, with 14 bases in between. Germline-derived CDR1 and CDR2 are SGHRS and YFSETQ. CDR3 sequence: CASSLGGGRGEKLFF. The CDR3 coding sequence is TGCGCCAGCAGCTTGGGCGGGGGGCGAGGAGAAAAACTGTTTTTT.

The V gene is TRBV2, the J gene TRBJ2-3; D unclear. This CDR3 has 10 amino acids. The ends were cut back, 8 bases at V and 8 bases at J, with 8 bases in the middle. Germline lookup yields CDR1 SNHLY and CDR2 FYNNEI. CDR3 DNA sequence: TGTGCCAGCCTATTAGGTACGCAGTATTTT. It encodes CASLLGTQYF.

The CDR3 nucleotides are TGCAGTGCTAGAAGGCGGGAGCGGGAGACCCAGTACTTC. It codes for CSARRRERETQYF. V and J are TRBV20-1 and TRBJ2-5; 7 positions agree with TRBD2. The germline CDR1 and CDR2 sequences are DFQATT and SNEGSKA (reference sequence). The CDR3 runs 13 residues. Unmatched junction bases numbered 5, after V lost 2 bases and J lost 5 bases.

The rearrangement links TRBV12-3 or TRBV12-4 to TRBJ1-3; D is undetermined. This CDR3 spans 17 amino acids. Trimming stripped 6 bases from V and 0 bases from J, with 18 bases between. The CDR3 here is CASSVAAGGNSGNTIYF. DNA for the CDR3: TGTGCCAGCAGCGTAGCGGCGGGCGGGAACTCTGGAAACACCATATATTTT.

This clonotype was seen ten or more times. V is TRBV9 and J is TRBJ2-3; 7 nucleotides match TRBD2. The CDR3 has 13 amino acids. J gave up 3 bases and V 3 bases, and 1 base lay outside the gene matches. Germline-derived CDR1 and CDR2 are SGDLS and YYNGEE. CDR3 sequence reads: CASSDGRTDTQYF. The CDR3 DNA reads as TGTGCCAGCAGCGACGGGAGGACAGATACGCAGTATTTT.

The chain links TRBV20-1 to TRBJ2-1, with 7 positions matching TRBD2. Germline CDR1 DFQATT, CDR2 SNEGSKA (reference sequence). The CDR3 sequence is 13 residues long. After removal of 7 bases from V and 5 bases from J, the junction contained 8 bases not matched to a gene. The CDR3: CSVSPSGDNEQFF. The CDR3 coding sequence is TGCAGTGTCTCGCCTAGCGGTGACAATGAGCAGTTCTTC.

The gene calls are TRBV9 and TRBJ2-3; D gene unclear. Deletions cut 6 bases from V and 3 bases from J, with 11 bases between. The CDR3 is made up of 13 amino acids. The germline CDR1 and CDR2 sequences are SGDLS and YYNGEE. CDR3 amino acids: CASNASPTDTQYF. In nucleotides, the CDR3 is TGTGCCAGCAACGCTAGTCCGACAGATACGCAGTATTTT.

Regarding this clonotype: The conserved closing phenylalanine or tryptophan is absent in this CDR3, likely reflecting a read error. The chain links TRBV7-8 to TRBJ2-7, with D possibly TRBD1 on 6 matching bases. CDR1 is SGHVS, CDR2 FQNEAQ, per germline. Trimming removed 5 bases at V and 5 bases at J, with 10 bases between. The CDR3 is 12 residues long. CDR3 bases: TGTGCCAGCAGCCAAGACAGGAACGAGCAGTACCTC. It specifies CASSQDRNEQYL.

This chain uses TRBV11-2 with TRBJ2-1; D possibly corresponds to TRBD2 (7 bases). V shed 3 bases and J shed 5 bases, with 17 bases lying between them. Germline loops: CDR1 SGHAT, CDR2 FQNNGV. The CDR3 is 16 residues long. DNA for the CDR3: TGTGCCAGCAGCTTTAGGGGGGGTGTGAGGAACAATGAGCAGTTCTTC. This translates into CASSFRGGVRNNEQFF.

The chain joins TRBV15 to TRBJ2-6; 8 nucleotides align to TRBD1. Germline CDR1 LNHNV, CDR2 YYDKDF (reference sequence). Trimming cost V 2 bases and J 1 base; bases outside gene matches: 4. The CDR3 length is 17 residues. This CDR3 is CATSRTGQASGANVLTF. CDR3 DNA: TGTGCCACCAGCAGAACGGGACAGGCGTCTGGGGCCAACGTCCTGACTTTC. Full variable domain (remainder filled in from reference TRBV15 and TRBJ2-6): DAMVIQNPRYQVTQFGKPVTLSCSQTLNHNVMYWYQQKSSQAPKLLFHYYDKDFNNEADTPDNFQSRRPNTSFCFLDIRSPGLGDTAMYLCATSRTGQASGANVLTFGAGSRLTVL.

The chain joins TRBV5-5 to TRBJ1-2, with D tentatively TRBD1 (6 bases). Between the trimmed V and J ends, which lost 4 bases and 8 bases, there was a span of 15 bases. This CDR3 has 13 residues. CDR1 is SGHKS and CDR2 is YYEKEE in the germline V gene (reference sequence). In nucleotides, the CDR3 is TGTGCCAGCAGCCCACAGGGATCCAACGGCTACACCTTC. This sequence encodes CASSPQGSNGYTF.

This rearrangement joins TRBV29-1 to TRBJ2-3; TRBD2 might be the D (6 bases). Trimming took 6 bases from V and 0 from J, leaving 13 bases between them. Germline values: CDR1 SQVTM, CDR2 ANQGSEA. This CDR3 is 14 amino acids long. CDR3 DNA: TGCAGCGTGGAGGGCGGGTGGAGCACAGATACGCAGTATTTT. It translates to CSVEGGWSTDTQYF.

The chain uses TRBV12-3 or TRBV12-4 and TRBJ2-7; possible D gene TRBD1, 6 bases. The CDR3 loop spans 13 amino acids. Trimming shortened V by 6 bases and J by 6 bases, and 15 bases separated the two germline ends. CDR3 in DNA: TGTGCCAGCAGCCCGAGCAGGGGCGGCGAGCAGTACTTC. As protein: CASSPSRGGEQYF.

This clonotype has just a few counts. The CDR3 nucleotides read TGTGCCACCAGCCTCGGGGGGGGTTCATCAGATACGCAGTATTTT. This codes for CATSLGGGSSDTQYF. V gene TRBV15 combines with J gene TRBJ2-3, with 8 bases lining up with TRBD2. From germline, CDR1 is LNHNV and CDR2 YYDKDF (reference sequence). This CDR3 contains 15 residues. Germline trimming cut 5 bases from V and 4 bases from J; bases unmatched to any gene: 8. The full variable domain, with the rest looked up from reference TRBV15 and TRBJ2-3, is DAMVIQNPRYQVTQFGKPVTLSCSQTLNHNVMYWYQQKSSQAPKLLFHYYDKDFNNEADTPDNFQSRRPNTSFCFLDIRSPGLGDTAMYLCATSLGGGSSDTQYFGPGTRLTVL.

The V gene is TRBV7-2, the J gene TRBJ2-1, with D perhaps matching TRBD2 (6 bases). The germline V and J ends were trimmed by 6 bases and 9 bases, with 12 bases remaining between them. CDR3 length: 12 amino acids. Germline V gene data show CDR1 as SGHTA and CDR2 as FQGNSA. CDR3 amino acids: CASRFSGSEQFF. The CDR3 region has the DNA TGTGCCAGCAGATTTAGCGGCAGTGAGCAGTTCTTC.

The chain has TRBV7-8 and TRBJ2-7, with D tentatively TRBD1 or TRBD2 (5 bases each). This CDR3 has 11 amino acids. From germline, CDR1 is SGHVS and CDR2 FQNEAQ. V shed 6 bases and J shed 9 bases, with 12 bases lying between them. The CDR3, as DNA: TGTGCCAGCAGACGGGACGTTACGCAGTACTTC. Amino acids: CASRRDVTQYF. Filled out from reference TRBV7-8 and TRBJ2-7, the complete variable domain reads GAGVSQSPRYKVAKRGQDVALRCDPISGHVSLFWYQQALGQGPEFLTYFQNEAQLDKSGLPSDRFFAERPEGSVSTLKIQRTQQEDSAVYLCASRRDVTQYFGPGTRLTVT.

This clonotype was counted a few times. The DNA of the CDR3 is TGCGCCAGCAGCTTGGGGGACAGTACTTCACCCCTCCACTTT. Translation: CASSLGDSTSPLHF. The genes are TRBV5-1 and TRBJ1-6; 7 nucleotides match TRBD1. CDR1 is SGHRS, CDR2 YFSETQ, per germline. The ends lost 0 bases at V and 9 bases at J; junction bases unmatched: 3. This CDR3 contains 14 residues.

This clonotype was counted only a few times. This sequence joins TRBV24-1 and TRBJ2-3, with TRBD2 matching 7 bases. This CDR3 has 14 residues. From germline, CDR1 is KGHDR and CDR2 SFDVKD. Unmatched junction bases numbered 8, after V lost 4 bases and J lost 8 bases. The CDR3 sequence is CATSERTSVATQYF. DNA for the CDR3: TGTGCCACCAGTGAGCGTACTAGCGTTGCTACGCAGTATTTT.

The table lists this clonotype with many counts. The chain employs TRBV7-6 and TRBJ2-5, with D possibly matching TRBD2 (5 bases). Germline values: CDR1 SGHVS, CDR2 FNYEAQ. V lost 1 base and J lost 4, with 16 bases in between. The CDR3 extends over 16 amino acids. CDR3 in amino acids: CASSLGVNPGGETQYF. The CDR3 DNA sequence: TGTGCCAGCAGCTTAGGAGTTAATCCAGGAGGAGAGACCCAGTACTTC. Drawing the rest from reference TRBV7-6 and TRBJ2-5, the complete variable domain is GAGVSQSPRYKVTKRGQDVALRCDPISGHVSLYWYRQALGQGPEFLTYFNYEAQQDKSGLPNDRFSAERPEGSISTLTIQRTEQRDSAMYRCASSLGVNPGGETQYFGPGTRLLVL.

The chain links TRBV5-1 to TRBJ2-5; 7 nucleotides agree with TRBD1. Germline values: CDR1 SGHRS, CDR2 YFSETQ. This CDR3 comprises 14 residues. The ends lost 3 bases at V and 3 bases at J; junction bases unmatched: 5. This CDR3 is CASSSGTAKETQYF. The CDR3 DNA sequence: TGCGCCAGCAGCTCCGGGACAGCAAAAGAGACCCAGTACTTC.

The rearrangement links TRBV20-1 to TRBJ2-7; TRBD1 matches 7 bases. The CDR3 sequence is 15 residues long. Trimming took 0 bases from V and 6 from J; bases not matched to a gene: 11. In germline, CDR1 is DFQATT, CDR2 SNEGSKA (reference sequence). This CDR3 is CSARDPRGDSPEQYF. DNA for the CDR3: TGCAGTGCTAGAGATCCGAGAGGGGACAGCCCCGAGCAGTACTTC.

The V gene is TRBV24-1, the J gene TRBJ2-3, with a tentative D call TRBD2 (7 bases). The germline CDR1 and CDR2 sequences are KGHDR and SFDVKD. Trimming removed 6 bases at V and 9 bases at J, with 18 bases between. The CDR3 is 14 residues long. CDR3 sequence: CATSQVQGGQTQYF. CDR3 bases: TGTGCCACCAGTCAAGTACAGGGAGGGCAAACGCAGTATTTT.

The table lists this clonotype with many counts. The gene calls are TRBV6-1 and TRBJ1-2; possibly TRBD1 for D (5 bases). The V end was cut by 8 bases, the J end by 4 bases, with 11 bases between. Germline-derived CDR1 and CDR2 are MNHNS and SASEGT. CDR3 size: 12 residues. The CDR3 loop reads CASGDSAYGYTF. Written as DNA, the CDR3 is TGTGCCAGCGGAGACAGCGCCTATGGCTACACCTTC.

This clonotype turned up a few times. The rearrangement uses TRBV7-2 and TRBJ2-5; D not certain. The CDR3 runs 13 residues. Trimming shortened V by 3 bases and J by 5 bases, and 10 bases separated the two germline ends. Germline lookup yields CDR1 SGHTA and CDR2 FQGNSA. The CDR3 DNA follows: TGTGCCAGCAGCTTGGGCCTTAGGGAGACCCAGTACTTC. It yields the protein CASSLGLRETQYF.

The genes are TRBV9 and TRBJ2-1; D possibly corresponds to TRBD2 (5 bases). V lost 3 bases, J lost 5 bases, and 9 bases lay in between. From germline, CDR1 is SGDLS and CDR2 YYNGEE. The CDR3 has 13 amino acids. CDR3 amino acids: CASSGTVHNEQFF. DNA of the CDR3: TGTGCCAGCAGCGGGACTGTGCACAATGAGCAGTTCTTC.